This T cell receptor (beta chain) was sequenced during a study of T cell changes during pregnancy in multiple sclerosis. The protocol was immunoSEQ multiplex PCR, while the TCRdb copy is restricted to in-frame clones and leaves out a portion. This table holds 30,000 or so clones, about 88% found once. Germline V gives CDR1 SQVTM, CDR2 ANQGSEA. This CDR3 comprises 11 residues. Deletions cut 7 bases from V and 2 bases from J, with 7 bases between. The clonotype comes from a female donor in good health, enrolled as a control in a pregnancy study. The gene calls are TRBV29-1 and TRBJ2-3; D not resolved. Sequenced material: CD4+ T cells from peripheral blood mononuclear cells, taken in the second trimester of pregnancy. CDR3 in amino acids: CSGDHTDTQYF. The CDR3 DNA follows: TGCAGCGGTGACCACACAGATACGCAGTATTTT.